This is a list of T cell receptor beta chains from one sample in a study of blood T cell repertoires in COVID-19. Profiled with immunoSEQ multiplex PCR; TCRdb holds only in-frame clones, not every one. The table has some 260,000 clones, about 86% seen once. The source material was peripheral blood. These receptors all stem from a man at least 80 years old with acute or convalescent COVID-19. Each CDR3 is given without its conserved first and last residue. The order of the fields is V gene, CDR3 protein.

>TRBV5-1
ASSLTGSGNTIY
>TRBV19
ASIRAGTGNQPQH
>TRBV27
ASTAKQGTWDSPLH
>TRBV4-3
ASSRTGQGTEAF
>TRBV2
ASRRDWASYEQY
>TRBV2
ASTRSGTGETQY
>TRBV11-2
ASSLSRQGMNSPLH
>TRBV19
ASRRGPGELF
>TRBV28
ASRSTGGQPQH
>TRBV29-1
SIPKGEHYGYT
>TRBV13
ASTGLSNTEAF